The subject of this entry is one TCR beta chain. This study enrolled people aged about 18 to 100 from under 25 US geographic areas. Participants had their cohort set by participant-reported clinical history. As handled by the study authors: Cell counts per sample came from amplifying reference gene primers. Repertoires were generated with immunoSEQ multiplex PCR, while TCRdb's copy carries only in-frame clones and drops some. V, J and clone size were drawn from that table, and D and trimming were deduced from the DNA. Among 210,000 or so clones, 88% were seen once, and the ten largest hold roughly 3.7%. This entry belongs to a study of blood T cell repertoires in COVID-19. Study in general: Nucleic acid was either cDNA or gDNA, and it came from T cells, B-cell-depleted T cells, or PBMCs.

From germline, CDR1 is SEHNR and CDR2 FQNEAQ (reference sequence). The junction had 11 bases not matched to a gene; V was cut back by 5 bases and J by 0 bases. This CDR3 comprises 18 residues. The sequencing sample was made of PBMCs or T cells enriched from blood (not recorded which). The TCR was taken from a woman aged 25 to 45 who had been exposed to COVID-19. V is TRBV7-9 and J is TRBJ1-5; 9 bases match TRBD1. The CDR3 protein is CASSQATGTGYSNQPQHF. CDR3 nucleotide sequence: TGTGCCAGCAGCCAAGCGACCGGGACAGGGTATAGCAATCAGCCCCAGCATTTT. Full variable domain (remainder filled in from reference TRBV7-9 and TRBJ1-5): DTGVSQNPRHKITKRGQNVTFRCDPISEHNRLYWYRQTLGQGPEFLTYFQNEAQLEKSRLLSDRFSAERPKGSFSTLEIQRTEQGDSAMYLCASSQATGTGYSNQPQHFGDGTRLSIL.